The sequence of this T cell receptor beta chain was determined in a study of blood T cell repertoires in COVID-19. Across the whole study: Sites in the United States, Italy and Spain provided acute and convalescent COVID-19 samples.

Looked up from germline, CDR1 is KGHSH and CDR2 is LQKENI. V lost 0 bases, J lost 6 bases, and 4 bases stayed unmatched. The CDR3 runs 15 residues. Study processing details: Scientists estimated how many nucleated cells there were by amplifying reference gene primers. TCRdb's copy holds only in-frame clones and misses some; the assay was immunoSEQ multiplex PCR. For V, J and clone size, that table is used; D and trimming come from the DNA. The sample holds 110,000 to 150,000 clones; 85% to 90% are singletons and the top ten take 3%. The specimen sequenced was peripheral blood. This clonotype was obtained from a woman aged 55 to 70 with active COVID-19. The rearrangement links TRBV18 to TRBJ2-7, with TRBD2 matching 11 bases. The chain's CDR3 is CASSPPTSGNGEQYF. The CDR3, as DNA: TGTGCCAGCTCACCACCGACTAGCGGGAATGGCGAGCAGTACTTC.